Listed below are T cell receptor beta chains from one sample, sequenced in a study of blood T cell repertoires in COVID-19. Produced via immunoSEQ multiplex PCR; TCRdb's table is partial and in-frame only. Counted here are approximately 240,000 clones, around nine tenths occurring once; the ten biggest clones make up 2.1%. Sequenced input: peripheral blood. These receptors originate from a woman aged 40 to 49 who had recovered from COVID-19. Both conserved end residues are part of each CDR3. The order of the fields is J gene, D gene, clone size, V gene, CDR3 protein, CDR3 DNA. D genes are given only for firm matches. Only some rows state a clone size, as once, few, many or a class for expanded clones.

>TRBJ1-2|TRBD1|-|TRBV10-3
CAISGTGRQGYTF
TGTGCCATCAGCGGGACAGGGCGCCAAGGCTACACCTTC
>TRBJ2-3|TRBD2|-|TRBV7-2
CASSSSLAGVDTQYF
TGTGCCAGCAGCTCCAGCCTAGCGGGTGTAGATACGCAGTATTTT
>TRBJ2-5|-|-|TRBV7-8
CASRIVEETQYF
TGTGCCAGCAGGATAGTCGAAGAGACCCAGTACTTC
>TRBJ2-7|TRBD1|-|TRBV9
CASSARDRGQYEQYF
TGTGCCAGCAGCGCCCGGGACAGGGGGCAATACGAGCAGTACTTC
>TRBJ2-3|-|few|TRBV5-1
CASSLTITDTQYF
TGCGCCAGCAGCTTGACAATCACAGATACGCAGTATTTT
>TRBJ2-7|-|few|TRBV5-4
CASSFAGHEQYF
TGTGCCAGCAGCTTTGCGGGTCACGAGCAGTACTTC
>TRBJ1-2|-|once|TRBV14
CASSQVEAYGYTF
TGTGCCAGCAGCCAAGTTGAGGCATATGGCTACACCTTC
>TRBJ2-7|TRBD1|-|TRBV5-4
CASSWDRGLREQYF
TGTGCCAGCAGCTGGGACAGGGGGCTTAGGGAGCAGTACTTC
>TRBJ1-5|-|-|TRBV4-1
CASSQGGEAGYQPQHF
TGCGCCAGCAGCCAAGGGGGGGAGGCAGGGTATCAGCCCCAGCATTTT
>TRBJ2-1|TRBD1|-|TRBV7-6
CASSPGTGDSRYEQFF
TGTGCCAGCAGCCCCGGGACAGGGGATTCGAGGTATGAGCAGTTCTTC
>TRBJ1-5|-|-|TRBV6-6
CASRGNGGNQPQHF
TGTGCCAGCAGGGGTAATGGGGGGAATCAGCCCCAGCATTTT
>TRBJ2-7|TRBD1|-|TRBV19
CASSLGGQGADEQYF
TGTGCCAGTAGTCTCGGGGGACAGGGGGCCGACGAGCAGTACTTC
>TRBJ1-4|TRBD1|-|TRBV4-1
CASSPTPTGGYEKLFF
TGCGCCAGCAGCCCCACCCCGACAGGGGGTTATGAAAAACTGTTTTTT
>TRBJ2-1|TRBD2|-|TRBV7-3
CASSFNSGRANEQFF
TGTGCCAGCAGCTTCAATAGCGGGAGGGCCAATGAGCAGTTCTTC
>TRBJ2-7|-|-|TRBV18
CASSRAPGYEQYF
TGTGCCAGCTCCAGAGCTCCGGGGTACGAGCAGTACTTC
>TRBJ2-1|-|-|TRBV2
CASQAEGNHNEQFF
TGTGCCAGCCAGGCAGAGGGAAACCACAATGAGCAGTTCTTC
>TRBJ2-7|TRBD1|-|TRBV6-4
CASSLDREGSEQYF
TGTGCCAGCAGCTTAGACAGGGAAGGATCCGAGCAGTACTTC
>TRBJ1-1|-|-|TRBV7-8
CASARGLNTEAFF
TGTGCCAGTGCTAGGGGATTGAACACTGAAGCTTTCTTT
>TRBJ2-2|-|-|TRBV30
CAWSRGTNTGELFF
TGTGCCTGGAGTAGAGGGACGAACACCGGGGAGCTGTTTTTT
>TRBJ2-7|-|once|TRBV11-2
CASSFGGDEQYF
TGTGCCAGCAGCTTCGGGGGAGACGAGCAGTACTTC
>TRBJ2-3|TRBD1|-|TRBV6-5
CASRGQAQFTQYF
TGTGCCAGCAGAGGACAGGCTCAGTTTACGCAGTATTTT
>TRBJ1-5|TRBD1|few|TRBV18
CASSPGQGTANQPQHF
TGTGCCAGCTCACCAGGACAGGGCACCGCAAATCAGCCCCAGCATTTT
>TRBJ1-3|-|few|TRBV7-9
CASSSDRFSGNTIYF
TGTGCCAGCAGCTCGGACAGATTCTCTGGAAACACCATATATTTT
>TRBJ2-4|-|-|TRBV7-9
CASSLSRWTHDRAKNIQYF
TGTGCCAGCAGCTTAAGCCGCTGGACCCACGACAGGGCCAAAAACATTCAGTACTTC
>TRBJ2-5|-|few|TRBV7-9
CASSLVVGVTQETQYF
TGTGCCAGCAGCTTAGTCGTGGGCGTCACCCAAGAGACCCAGTACTTC
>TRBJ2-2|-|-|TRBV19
CASSTRSRSGELFF
TGTGCCAGTAGTACCCGGTCCCGCTCCGGGGAGCTGTTTTTT
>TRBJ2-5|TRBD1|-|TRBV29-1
CSAHRGPFQETQYF
TGCAGCGCCCACAGGGGCCCTTTTCAAGAGACCCAGTACTTC
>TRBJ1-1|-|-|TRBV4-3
CASSRIPGPDSPANF
TGCGCCAGCAGCCGTATTCCAGGCCCGGACAGCCCCGCAAATTTT
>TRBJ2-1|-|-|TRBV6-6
CASRPQLAPRDEQFF
TGTGCCAGCAGACCTCAGTTAGCCCCGAGGGATGAGCAGTTCTTC
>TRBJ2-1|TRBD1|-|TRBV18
CASSPRGVGQGSNEQFF
TGTGCCAGCTCACCTAGAGGGGTTGGACAGGGGAGCAATGAGCAGTTCTTC
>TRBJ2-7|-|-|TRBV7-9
CATQLMGGASYEQYF
TGTGCCACCCAGCTTATGGGGGGGGCCTCCTACGAGCAGTACTTC
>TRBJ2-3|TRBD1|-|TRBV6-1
CASSGGTGRATDTQYF
TGTGCCAGCAGTGGAGGGACAGGGAGGGCCACAGATACGCAGTATTTT
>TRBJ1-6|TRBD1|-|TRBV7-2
CASSPQGAASPLHF
TGTGCCAGCAGCCCACAGGGGGCCGCTTCACCCCTCCACTTT
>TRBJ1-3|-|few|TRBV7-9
CASSLRQTTGNTIYF
TGTGCCAGCAGCTTGCGACAGACCACCGGAAACACCATATATTTT
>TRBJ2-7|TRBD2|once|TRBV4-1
CASSAGTSGAYEQYF
TGCGCCAGCAGCGCCGGGACTAGCGGAGCCTACGAGCAGTACTTC
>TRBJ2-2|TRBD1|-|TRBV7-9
CASSSGQGYTGELFF
TGTGCCAGCAGCTCGGGACAGGGGTACACCGGGGAGCTGTTTTTT
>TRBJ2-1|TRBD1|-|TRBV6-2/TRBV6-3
CASSPRGERFSGTGRNEQFF
TGTGCCAGCAGTCCCCGTGGGGAAAGGTTCTCCGGGACAGGGAGGAATGAGCAGTTCTTC
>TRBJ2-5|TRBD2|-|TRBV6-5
CASSPRGVETQYF
TGTGCCAGCAGTCCCCGGGGGGTAGAGACCCAGTACTTC
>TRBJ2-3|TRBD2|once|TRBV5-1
CASSLDRGGAPSTDTQYF
TGCGCCAGCAGCTTGGATCGCGGGGGGGCCCCTAGCACAGATACGCAGTATTTT
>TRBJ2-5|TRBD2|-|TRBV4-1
CASSRGGSGGTSQETQYF
TGCGCCAGCAGCCGAGGGGGAAGCGGGGGGACCAGCCAAGAGACCCAGTACTTC
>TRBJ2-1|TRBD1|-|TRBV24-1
CATSDPGQGVGEQFF
TGTGCCACCAGTGATCCCGGACAGGGGGTAGGAGAGCAGTTCTTC
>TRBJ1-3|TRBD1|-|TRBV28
CASSPHRGQGGNTIYF
TGTGCCAGCAGTCCTCACCGGGGACAGGGTGGAAACACCATATATTTT
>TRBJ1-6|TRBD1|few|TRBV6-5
CASSYGDRGWRSPLHF
TGTGCCAGCAGTTACGGGGACAGGGGTTGGCGATCACCCCTCCACTTT
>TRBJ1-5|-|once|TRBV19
CASSSKGGGNQPQHF
TGTGCCAGTAGTTCGAAAGGAGGAGGCAATCAGCCCCAGCATTTT
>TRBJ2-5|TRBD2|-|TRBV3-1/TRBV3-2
CASRGTSGGLHLGTQYF
TGTGCCAGCAGAGGGACTAGCGGGGGGCTCCACCTGGGGACCCAGTACTTC
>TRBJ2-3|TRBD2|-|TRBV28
CASTGTSGGNTDTQYF
TGTGCCAGCACTGGGACTAGCGGGGGGAACACAGATACGCAGTATTTT
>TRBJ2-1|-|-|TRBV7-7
CASSRGPGGGNEQFF
TGTGCTAGCAGTCGGGGACCCGGGGGAGGCAATGAGCAGTTCTTC
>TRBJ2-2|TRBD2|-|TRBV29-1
CSVRSGGNTGELFF
TGCAGCGTCAGAAGCGGGGGGAACACCGGGGAGCTGTTTTTT
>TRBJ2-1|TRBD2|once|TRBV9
CASSVAASGYNEQFF
TGTGCCAGCAGCGTAGCCGCTAGCGGCTACAATGAGCAGTTCTTC
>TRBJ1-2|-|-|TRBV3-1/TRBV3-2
CASSQVANYGYTF
TGTGCCAGCAGCCAAGTAGCTAACTATGGCTACACCTTC
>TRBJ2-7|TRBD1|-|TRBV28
CASRGMGTASYEQYF
TGTGCCAGCAGGGGCATGGGGACAGCCTCCTACGAGCAGTACTTC
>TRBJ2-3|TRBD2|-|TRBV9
CASSVTAGAGDTQYF
TGTGCCAGCAGCGTGACGGCGGGAGCGGGAGATACGCAGTATTTT
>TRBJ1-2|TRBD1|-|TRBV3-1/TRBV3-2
CASSQDRTYGYTF
TGTGCCAGCAGCCAGGACAGGACCTATGGCTACACCTTC